This T cell receptor beta chain derives from a study of blood T cell repertoires in COVID-19. Background on the study: Sources were T cells, B-cell-depleted T cells, or PBMCs; the material itself was cDNA or gDNA.

Profiling relied on immunoSEQ multiplex PCR, and the TCRdb table lists in-frame clones only, not all of them. The table records a few hundred thousand clones, about 80% of them present only once. Trimming cost V 3 bases and J 2 bases, with 13 bases left between them. The CDR3 extends over 15 amino acids. The germline gives CDR1 KGHSH, CDR2 LQKENI. The chain combines TRBV18 with TRBJ2-5, with D possibly TRBD2 on 7 matching bases. Input material: peripheral blood. This sequence originates from a person aged 65 to 85 with COVID-19, enrolled during active disease. The CDR3 loop is CASSPNGGPQETQYF. CDR3 coding DNA: TGTGCCAGCTCACCGAACGGGGGGCCTCAAGAGACCCAGTACTTC.